Given below is one T cell receptor (beta chain) in context. What it recognizes is unknown. This record belongs to a study of T cells in Graves' hyperthyroidism and ophthalmopathy. Isolation of PBMCs was performed on 10 ml fresh peripheral blood. Researchers took RNA transcripts and amplified the TCR beta CDR3 regions from them. Primed by the HTBI set, a first-round RT-PCR was run on the TCR CDR3. TCRdb used MiXCR to reprocess the multiplex PCR reads, holding one entry per CDR3 protein. The table shows 350,000 to 400,000 distinct CDR3 sequences, with approximately 15% occurring only once. Study-level findings and limits: Patients with ophthalmopathy were separated from those with stable hyperthyroidism by a 13 V-J model.

The sequence was collected from a woman aged 55-75 years with Graves' hyperthyroidism. Sequenced: blood.

The CDR3: CSGGMGTEAFF. The CDR3 DNA sequence: TGCAGCGGGGGGATGGGCACTGAAGCTTTCTTT. This chain uses TRBV29-1 with TRBJ1-1; D is possibly TRBD1 (5 bases). The V gene's germline CDR1 is SQVTM and CDR2 ANQGSEA. V was cut by 7 bases and J by 4 bases, with 10 bases left in between. CDR3 size: 11 residues. Full variable domain (outside the CDR3, taken from reference TRBV29-1 and TRBJ1-1): SAVISQKPSRDICQRGTSLTIQCQVDSQVTMMFWYRQQPGQSLTLIATANQGSEATYESGFVIDKFPISRPNLTFSTLTVSNMSPEDSSIYLCSGGMGTEAFFGQGTRLTVV.